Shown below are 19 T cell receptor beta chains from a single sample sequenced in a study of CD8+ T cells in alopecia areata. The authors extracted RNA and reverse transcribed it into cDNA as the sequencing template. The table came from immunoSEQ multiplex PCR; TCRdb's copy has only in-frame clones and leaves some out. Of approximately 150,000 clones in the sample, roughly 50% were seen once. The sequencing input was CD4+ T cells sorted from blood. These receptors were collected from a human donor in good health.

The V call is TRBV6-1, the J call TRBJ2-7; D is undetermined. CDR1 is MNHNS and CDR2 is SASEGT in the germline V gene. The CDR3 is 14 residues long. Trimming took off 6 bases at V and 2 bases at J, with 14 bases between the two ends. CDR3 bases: TGTGCCAGCAGCCTAAGGTACAATACCTACGAGCAGTACTTC. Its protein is CASSLRYNTYEQYF.

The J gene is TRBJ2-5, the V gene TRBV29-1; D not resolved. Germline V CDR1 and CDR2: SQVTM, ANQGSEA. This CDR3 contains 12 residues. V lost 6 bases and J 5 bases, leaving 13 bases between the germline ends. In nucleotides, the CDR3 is TGCAGCGTCCTTCAGGCTGGGGAGACCCAGTACTTC. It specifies CSVLQAGETQYF. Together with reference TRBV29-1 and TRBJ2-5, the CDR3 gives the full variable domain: SAVISQKPSRDICQRGTSLTIQCQVDSQVTMMFWYRQQPGQSLTLIATANQGSEATYESGFVIDKFPISRPNLTFSTLTVSNMSPEDSSIYLCSVLQAGETQYFGPGTRLLVL.

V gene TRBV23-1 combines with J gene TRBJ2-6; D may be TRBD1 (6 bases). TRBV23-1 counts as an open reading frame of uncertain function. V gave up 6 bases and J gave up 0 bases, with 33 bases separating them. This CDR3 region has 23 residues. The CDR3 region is CASRRVATRQAKITGSGANVLTF. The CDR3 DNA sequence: TGCGCCAGCAGGAGGGTCGCAACTAGACAGGCGAAAATCACAGGCTCTGGGGCCAACGTCCTGACTTTC.

The CDR3 here is CASSLGVGSGANVLTF. The CDR3 bases are TGCGCCAGCAGCTTGGGGGTTGGCTCTGGGGCCAACGTCCTGACTTTC. The V call is TRBV5-1, the J call TRBJ2-6; no clear D. V shed 0 bases and J shed 0 bases, with 7 bases lying between them. CDR3 size: 16 residues. Per germline, CDR1 SGHRS and CDR2 YFSETQ.

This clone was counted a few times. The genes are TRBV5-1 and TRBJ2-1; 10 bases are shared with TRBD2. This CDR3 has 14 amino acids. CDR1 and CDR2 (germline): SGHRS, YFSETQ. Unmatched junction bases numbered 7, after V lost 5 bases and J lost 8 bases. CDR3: CASSPLAGAYEQFF. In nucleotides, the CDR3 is TGCGCCAGCAGTCCCCTAGCGGGAGCATATGAGCAGTTCTTC.

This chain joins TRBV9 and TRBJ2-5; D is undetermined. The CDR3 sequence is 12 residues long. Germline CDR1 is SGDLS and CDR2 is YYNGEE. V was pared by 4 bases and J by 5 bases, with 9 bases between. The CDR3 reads CASSPLGETQYF. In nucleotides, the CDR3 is TGTGCCAGCAGCCCCTTGGGGGAGACCCAGTACTTC.

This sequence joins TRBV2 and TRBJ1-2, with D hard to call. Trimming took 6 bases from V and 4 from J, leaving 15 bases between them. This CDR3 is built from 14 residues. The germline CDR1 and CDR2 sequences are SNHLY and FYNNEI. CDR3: CASRRGDQGYGYTF. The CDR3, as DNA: TGTGCCAGCAGGCGCGGGGATCAAGGCTATGGCTACACCTTC.

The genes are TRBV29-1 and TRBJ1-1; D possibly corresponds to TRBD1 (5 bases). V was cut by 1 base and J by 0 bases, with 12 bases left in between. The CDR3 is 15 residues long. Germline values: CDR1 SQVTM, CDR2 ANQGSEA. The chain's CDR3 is CSVEVTGQLNTEAFF. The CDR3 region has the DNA TGCAGCGTTGAAGTAACGGGGCAGCTGAACACTGAAGCTTTCTTT.

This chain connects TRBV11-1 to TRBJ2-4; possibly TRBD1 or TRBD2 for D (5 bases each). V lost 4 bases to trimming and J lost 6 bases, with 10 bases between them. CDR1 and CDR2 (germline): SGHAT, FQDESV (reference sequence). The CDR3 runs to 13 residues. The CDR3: CASSSWDGNIQYF. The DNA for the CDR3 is TGTGCCAGCAGCTCTTGGGACGGAAACATTCAGTACTTC.

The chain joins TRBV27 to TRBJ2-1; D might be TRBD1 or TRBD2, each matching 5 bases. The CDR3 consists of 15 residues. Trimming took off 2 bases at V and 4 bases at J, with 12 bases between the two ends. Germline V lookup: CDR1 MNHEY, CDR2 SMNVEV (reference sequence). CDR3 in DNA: TGTGCCAGCAGTTTAACCGGGACCCTATACAATGAGCAGTTCTTC. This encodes CASSLTGTLYNEQFF.

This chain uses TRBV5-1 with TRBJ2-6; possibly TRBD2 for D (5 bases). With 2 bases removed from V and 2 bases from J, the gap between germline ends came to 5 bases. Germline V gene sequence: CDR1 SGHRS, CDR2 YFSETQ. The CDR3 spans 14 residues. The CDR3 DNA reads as TGCGCCAGCAGCTTTAGCGCTGGGGCCAACGTCCTGACTTTC. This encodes CASSFSAGANVLTF.

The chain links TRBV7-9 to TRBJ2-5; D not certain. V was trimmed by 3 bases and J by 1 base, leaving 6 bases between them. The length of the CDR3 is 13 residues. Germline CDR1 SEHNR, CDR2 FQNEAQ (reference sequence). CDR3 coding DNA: TGTGCCAGCAGCTTGAGAGTCCAAGAGACCCAGTACTTC. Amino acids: CASSLRVQETQYF.

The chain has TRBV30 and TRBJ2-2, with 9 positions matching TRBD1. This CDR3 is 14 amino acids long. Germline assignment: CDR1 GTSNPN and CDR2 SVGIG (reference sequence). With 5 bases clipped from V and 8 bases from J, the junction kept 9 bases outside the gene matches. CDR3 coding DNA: TGTGCCTGGCTCCCGATGGGACAGGGAGGGGAGCTGTTTTTT. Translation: CAWLPMGQGGELFF. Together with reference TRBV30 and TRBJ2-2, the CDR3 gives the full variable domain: SQTIHQWPATLVQPVGSPLSLECTVEGTSNPNLYWYRQAAGRGLQLLFYSVGIGQISSEVPQNLSASRPQDRQFILSSKKLLLSDSGFYLCAWLPMGQGGELFFGEGSRLTVL.

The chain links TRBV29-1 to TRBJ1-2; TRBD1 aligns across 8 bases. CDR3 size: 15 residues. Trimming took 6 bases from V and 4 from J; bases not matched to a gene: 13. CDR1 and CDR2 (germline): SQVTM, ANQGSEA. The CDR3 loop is CSVTPGTGNSYGYTF. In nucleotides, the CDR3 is TGCAGCGTGACACCCGGGACAGGAAATTCCTATGGCTACACCTTC.

CDR3 nucleotides: TGTGCCAGCAGTGATCTGGAGGGCCGGACAGATACGCAGTATTTT. This sequence encodes CASSDLEGRTDTQYF. The chain carries TRBV6-6 and TRBJ2-3; the D gene is possibly TRBD2 (6 bases). Germline-derived CDR1 and CDR2 are MNHNY and SVGAGI (reference sequence). Trimming took off 5 bases at V and 3 bases at J, with 15 bases between the two ends. This CDR3 has 15 amino acids.

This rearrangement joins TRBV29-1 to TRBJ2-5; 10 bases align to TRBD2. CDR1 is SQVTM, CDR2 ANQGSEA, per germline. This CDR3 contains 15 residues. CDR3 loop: CSLRLAGRDQETQYF. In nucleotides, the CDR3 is TGCAGTTTACGACTAGCGGGTCGTGACCAAGAGACCCAGTACTTC.

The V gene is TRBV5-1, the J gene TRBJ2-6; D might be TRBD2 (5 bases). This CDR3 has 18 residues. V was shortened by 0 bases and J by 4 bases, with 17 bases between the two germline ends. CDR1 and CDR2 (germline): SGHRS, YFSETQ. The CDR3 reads CASSLAPRGSTGANVLTF. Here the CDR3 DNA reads TGCGCCAGCAGCTTGGCGCCCCGGGGTTCGACGGGGGCCAACGTCCTGACTTTC.

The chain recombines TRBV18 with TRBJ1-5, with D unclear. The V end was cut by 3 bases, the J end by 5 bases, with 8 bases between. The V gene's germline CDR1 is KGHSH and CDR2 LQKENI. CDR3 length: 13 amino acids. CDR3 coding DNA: TGTGCCAGCTCACCTGCTTTAGATCAGCCCCAGCATTTT. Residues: CASSPALDQPQHF.

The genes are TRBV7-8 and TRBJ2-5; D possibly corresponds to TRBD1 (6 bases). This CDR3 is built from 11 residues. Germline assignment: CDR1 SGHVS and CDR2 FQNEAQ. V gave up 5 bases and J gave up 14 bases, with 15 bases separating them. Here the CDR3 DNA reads TGTGCCAGCAGCCTCCGGGACATCGTTTACTTC. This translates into CASSLRDIVYF.